Reported below is one TCR beta chain. This CDR3 is built from 13 residues. The ends were cut back, 0 bases at V and 4 bases at J, with 9 bases in the middle. Germline values: CDR1 GTSNPN, CDR2 SVGIG (reference sequence). The data were produced by immunoSEQ multiplex PCR, yet TCRdb's version contains in-frame clones alone and is incomplete. The data show some 520,000 clones, with roughly 89% seen just once and approximately 0.9% held by the top ten. The data stem from a study of blood T cell repertoires in COVID-19. Study-wide context: T cells, B-cell-depleted T cells, or PBMCs provided the cDNA or gDNA that served as material.

V usage is TRBV30 and J usage is TRBJ2-5; no clear D. Sample: peripheral blood. This clonotype was obtained from a man aged 18 to 35 with COVID-19, enrolled during active disease. CDR3 nucleotide sequence: TGTGCCTGGAGTGTTCATCTCAGAGAGACCCAGTACTTC. Residues: CAWSVHLRETQYF.